A single sample is the source of the 16 T cell receptor beta chains below, sequenced in a study of T cell clonotyping in hematopoietic cell transplantation. Assay used: immunoSEQ multiplex PCR; TCRdb lists only in-frame clones, some missing. The sample shows some 10,000 clones, roughly 87% of them seen only once. The sample was PBMCs, taken 100 days after allogeneic stem cell transplant. Every receptor here comes from a female patient between 55 and 75 years old who had an allogeneic stem cell transplant from an unrelated donor, so the T cells may come from the graft donor. Some clones in this sample may be carry-over from other donors' samples.

The chain employs TRBV6-5 and TRBJ2-7, with 8 bases aligning to TRBD2. Germline-derived CDR1 and CDR2 are MNHEY and SVGAGI. Trimming removed 6 bases from V and 3 bases from J; junction bases left unmatched: 4. CDR3 length equals 13 residues. The CDR3 spells CASSREGIYEQYF. In DNA, the CDR3 is TGTGCCAGCAGCCGGGAGGGGATCTACGAGCAGTACTTC.

The chain is built from TRBV6-5 and TRBJ1-4; D uncertain. The germline gives CDR1 MNHEY, CDR2 SVGAGI. Trimming pared 2 bases from V and 4 bases from J, leaving 11 bases between. The CDR3 spans 15 residues. Here the CDR3 DNA reads TGTGCCAGCAGTTACAATAGACAAGTTAATGAAAAACTGTTTTTT. Its protein is CASSYNRQVNEKLFF.

The chain recombines TRBV2 with TRBJ2-3; D may match TRBD1 or TRBD2 (5 bases each). The CDR3 is 17 residues long. Trimming shortened V by 3 bases and J by 1 base, and 17 bases separated the two germline ends. Germline loops: CDR1 SNHLY, CDR2 FYNNEI. The CDR3 sequence is CASSDPGTVRGTDTQYF. The DNA of the CDR3 is TGTGCCAGCAGTGATCCAGGGACCGTCCGGGGCACAGATACGCAGTATTTT.

The chain has TRBV14 and TRBJ2-7; D not resolved. With 5 bases removed from V and 3 bases from J, the gap between germline ends came to 5 bases. The CDR3 is made up of 11 amino acids. Germline CDR1 SGHDN, CDR2 FVKESK. Here the CDR3 DNA reads TGTGCCAGCAGCAGTAACTACGAGCAGTACTTC. Encoded protein: CASSSNYEQYF.

This chain uses TRBV6-5 with TRBJ1-1; D might be TRBD1 (5 bases). The ends were cut back, 5 bases at V and 6 bases at J, with 19 bases in the middle. The V gene's germline CDR1 is MNHEY and CDR2 SVGAGI. The CDR3 is made up of 15 amino acids. The CDR3 region is CASSTGDYHGSEAFF. DNA of the CDR3: TGTGCCAGCAGTACTGGGGACTATCACGGGTCTGAAGCTTTCTTT.

The chain recombines TRBV7-8 with TRBJ2-7; 16 bases are shared with TRBD2. V gave up 3 bases and J gave up 5 bases; unmatched junction bases: 7. CDR3 length: 17 amino acids. Germline CDR1 reads SGHVS; CDR2 reads FQNEAQ. The CDR3 loop is CASSLGLAGGPGNEQYF. CDR3 coding DNA: TGTGCCAGCAGCTTGGGACTAGCGGGAGGGCCGGGCAACGAGCAGTACTTC.

The gene calls are TRBV5-6 and TRBJ2-5, with D unclear. The length of the CDR3 is 15 residues. V gave up 0 bases and J gave up 2 bases, with 11 bases separating them. CDR1 and CDR2 from the germline V gene are SGHDT and YYEEEE. The CDR3 coding sequence is TGTGCCAGCAGCTTGGGTTCCTACAGTCAAGAGACCCAGTACTTC. Protein sequence: CASSLGSYSQETQYF.

The chain has TRBV5-6 and TRBJ2-7; tentative D call: TRBD1 (5 bases). This CDR3 region has 11 residues. Germline values: CDR1 SGHDT, CDR2 YYEEEE. V was trimmed by 5 bases and J by 3 bases, leaving 6 bases between them. CDR3 nucleotides: TGTGCCAGCAGGCAGGGCTACGAGCAGTACTTC. Translation gives CASRQGYEQYF.

The genes are TRBV10-3 and TRBJ2-2; unclear D gene. The CDR3 consists of 15 residues. Germline loops: CDR1 ENHRY, CDR2 SYGVKD. The V and J ends lost 5 bases and 4 bases respectively, with 14 bases between them. CDR3 sequence (DNA): TGTGCCATCAGTCTACACGGTTCGGGCACCGGGGAGCTGTTTTTT. Translation: CAISLHGSGTGELFF.

This chain uses TRBV7-2 with TRBJ1-1; D unclear. The V gene lost 5 bases and the J gene lost 3 bases, with 10 bases spanning the gap. The length of the CDR3 is 13 residues. Germline assignment: CDR1 SGHTA and CDR2 FQGNSA. The CDR3 region has the DNA TGTGCCAGCAGCCCTGAGCAATACACTGAAGCTTTCTTT. Amino acids: CASSPEQYTEAFF.

The V and J genes are TRBV11-2 and TRBJ2-7, with 9 bases matching TRBD1. CDR1 and CDR2 from the germline V gene are SGHAT and FQNNGV. CDR3 size: 14 residues. V trimming: 6 bases; J trimming: 3 bases; junction bases outside the gene matches: 6. CDR3 coding DNA: TGTGCCAGCAGGGGACAGGGTGTCTTCTACGAGCAGTACTTC. This translates into CASRGQGVFYEQYF.

The rearrangement uses TRBV19 and TRBJ1-1; D unclear. Deletions cut 1 base from V and 1 base from J, with 10 bases between. The germline gives CDR1 LNHDA, CDR2 SQIVND (reference sequence). The CDR3 runs to 15 residues. The CDR3 spells CASSIGETSNTEAFF. CDR3 bases: TGTGCCAGTAGTATAGGGGAGACCTCGAACACTGAAGCTTTCTTT.

The rearrangement links TRBV9 to TRBJ2-5, with TRBD2 as a possible D gene (7 bases). Trimming stripped 3 bases from V and 5 bases from J, with 17 bases between. The CDR3 loop spans 15 amino acids. Germline CDR1 SGDLS, CDR2 YYNGEE. Here the CDR3 DNA reads TGTGCCAGCAGCGAGGGGAGGGGGATTAGTGAGACCCAGTACTTC. It translates to CASSEGRGISETQYF.

The chain is built from TRBV5-6 and TRBJ1-1, with D unresolved. V dropped 1 base and J dropped 7 bases, with 8 bases sitting between them. This CDR3 comprises 12 residues. Germline loops: CDR1 SGHDT, CDR2 YYEEEE. The CDR3 spells CASSLSAVEAFF. The CDR3 nucleotides read TGTGCCAGCAGCTTGAGCGCGGTTGAAGCTTTCTTT.

The chain couples TRBV6-5 to TRBJ1-6; D is undetermined. The V gene lost 5 bases and the J gene lost 5 bases, with 10 bases spanning the gap. Germline V gene data show CDR1 as MNHEY and CDR2 as SVGAGI. This CDR3 comprises 14 residues. The CDR3: CASSPRRNNSPLHF. In nucleotides, the CDR3 is TGTGCCAGCAGTCCGCGGAGAAATAATTCACCCCTCCACTTT.

In this sample, this clone is medium-sized (0.01 to 0.1%). The chain uses TRBV5-8 and TRBJ1-2, with a tentative D call TRBD1 (5 bases). V was trimmed by 4 bases and J by 7 bases, leaving 23 bases between them. The CDR3 length is 16 residues. In germline, CDR1 is SGHTS, CDR2 YDEGEE. CDR3 in DNA: TGTGCCAGCAGCCCCCTCTCGGTGGGGCAGTTCGGTGGCTACACCTTC. It is translated as CASSPLSVGQFGGYTF. The whole variable domain, remainder taken from reference TRBV5-8 and TRBJ1-2, is EAGVTQSPTHLIKTRGQQATLRCSPISGHTSVYWYQQALGLGLQFLLWYDEGEERNRGNFPPRFSGRQFPNYSSELNVNALELEDSALYLCASSPLSVGQFGGYTFGSGTRLTVV.